This entry concerns a single TCR beta chain. No antigen is known for it. Base qualities were left out, and no much larger clone turns up one base away. In the same sample, other DNA sequences code for this CDR3. Based on the germline V gene, the CDR1 and CDR2 sequences are SGHRS and YFSETQ. V is pared back by 0 bases and J by 5 bases, with 11 bases lying between the germline termini. The CDR3 measures 14 amino acids from cysteine to phenylalanine. Only the CDR3 DNA is retained, 42 bases long and in frame from the first base. Using the deep immunoSEQ assay, multiplex PCR amplified TCR CDR3 regions from genomic DNA. For each cell subset, the extracted genomic DNA was distributed evenly across all wells of several immunoSEQ 96-well plates, and each plate served as one replicate. For sorted subsets, approximately 0.2 ug of genomic DNA, equivalent to some 30,000 T cell genomes, went into each replicate PCR. Purified libraries were measured with a Qubit 3.0 fluorometer, size-checked on a Bioanalyzer 2100, and measured again with the KAPA Library Quantification kit. A separate single-read 150-cycle Illumina NextSeq 550 flow cell was used to sequence each immunoSEQ 96-well plate. The authors' pipeline ran thus. Because the immunoSEQ output included only junctional sequences and no quality scores, the filtering could not be the same as the filtering used for full-length reads. Sequences were annotated with PyIR, a Python wrapper for IgBLAST v1.9, and V/J genes and CDR3 were assigned using IMGT germline references. Reads were filtered out if the reads had weak V/J assignments (E-value above 1e-6), no CDR3, stop codons, out-of-frame junctions, or ambiguous translated residues. A V3J clonotype was defined by an identical inferred V gene, J gene, and CDR3 amino acid sequence. Percentage overlap between repertoires was calculated by dividing the number of shared unique clonotypes by the size of the smaller repertoire. Three approaches were used to assess repertoire richness: RTK rarefaction, the Chao1 estimator, and Recon v2.1 estimates of unobserved clonotypes. Generation probabilities were computed with OLGA for all TCRbeta clonotypes obtained by the gDNA method from several donors. TCRdb provides this immuneACCESS table in a form limited to in-frame rearrangements. Some clones are lacking; in checked studies, under half of them reflect an unresolved V gene, and why the rest are absent is not known. The D gene and trimming were derived from the DNA, and the V and J assignments and clone size from that table. In this sample the table shows more than 2 million clones, approximately 96% of which occur a single time. 0.13% of the sample is in the top ten clones.

This specimen belongs to a study of shared clonotypes between healthy human individuals (dated by TCRdb to 2018 to 2020). Looking at the study overall: The cohort comprised two women and a few men aged 18 to 49 years. For each donor, CD4 naive and CD4 memory were each given three plates, CD8 naive was given two plates, and CD8 memory was given one plate. To estimate repertoire size and how much clonotype sharing occurs between individuals, the study deeply sequenced the blood TCR repertoires of roughly 5 healthy adults. Libraries were prepared and TCR repertoires were sequenced by different laboratories using diverse techniques, in order to increase sequencing depth and limit assay-specific biases. Each donor's leukapheresis produced roughly between roughly 0.85 and 9.5 billion PBMCs.

Broader findings and caveats from the paper: Pairwise subsampling led to the expectation that sequencing depth would affect the degree of clonotype sharing among donors. Naive subsets generally had larger estimated clonotype richness than memory subsets did. The genetic and exposure-history diversity represented was limited by the small number of donors. Sampling was limited to blood, and TCR repertoires in tissue likely differ from TCR repertoires in blood. Across a handful of donors, roughly 5.4% of naive CD4, 3% to 3.5% of naive CD8, about 2.3% of memory CD4, and roughly 0.41% of memory CD8 clonotypes were shared. Compared with non-shared clonotypes, clonotypes shared by all four sorted-subset donors had higher generation probabilities. Even with the large sequencing depth, rarefaction of the sorted-subset datasets indicated that sequencing was incomplete.

The donors were healthy, HIV-negative adults with no recently reported acute infections or vaccinations. Only Caucasian adults living in Nashville, Tennessee, USA were represented among the donors. Magnetic negative selection was used to enrich CD4+ T cells, after which naive cells were positively selected on CD45RA and the negative fraction became the memory subset. Blood was obtained by leukapheresis, after which PBMCs were separated by Ficoll-Histopaque density gradient centrifugation and cryopreserved in liquid nitrogen vapor phase. Purity and quantity of every magnetically sorted T cell population were checked by analytical flow cytometry. From each sorted fraction, genomic DNA was isolated and quantified by UV absorbance on a Nanodrop 2000c.

Sequenced input: naive CD4+ T cells sorted from blood. The sample's cell subset or site, from its label and the paper: CD45RA+ positively selected. The chain employs TRBV5-1 and TRBJ2-5; no D segment can be confidently identified. This receptor was taken from a man aged 18 to 30 in good health. In nucleotide form, the sequence is TGCGCCAGCAGCTTGGGAGACCGCGCGGAGACCCAGTACTTC. It translates to CASSLGDRAETQYF.